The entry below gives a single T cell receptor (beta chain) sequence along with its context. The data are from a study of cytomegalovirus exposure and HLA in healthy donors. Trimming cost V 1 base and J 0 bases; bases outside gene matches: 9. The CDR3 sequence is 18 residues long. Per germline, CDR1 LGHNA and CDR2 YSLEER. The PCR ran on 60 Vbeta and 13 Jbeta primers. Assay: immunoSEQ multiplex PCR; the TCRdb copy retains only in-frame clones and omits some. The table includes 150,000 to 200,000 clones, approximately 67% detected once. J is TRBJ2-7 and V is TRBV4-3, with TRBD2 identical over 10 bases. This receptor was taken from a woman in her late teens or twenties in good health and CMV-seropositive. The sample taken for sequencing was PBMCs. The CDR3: CASSQGVRTSGHSYEQYF. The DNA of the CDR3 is TGCGCCAGCAGCCAAGGTGTCCGGACTAGCGGACACTCCTACGAGCAGTACTTC.